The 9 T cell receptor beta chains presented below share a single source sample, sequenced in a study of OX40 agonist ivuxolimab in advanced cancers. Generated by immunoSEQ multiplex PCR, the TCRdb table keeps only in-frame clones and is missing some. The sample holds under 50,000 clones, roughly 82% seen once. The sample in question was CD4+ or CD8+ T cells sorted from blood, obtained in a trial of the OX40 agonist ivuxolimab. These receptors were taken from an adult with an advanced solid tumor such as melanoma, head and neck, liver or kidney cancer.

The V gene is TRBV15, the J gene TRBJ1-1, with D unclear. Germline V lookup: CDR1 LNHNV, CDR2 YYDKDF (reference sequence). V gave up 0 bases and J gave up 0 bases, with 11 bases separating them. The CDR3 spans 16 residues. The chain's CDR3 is CATSREYRQMNTEAFF. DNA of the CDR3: TGTGCCACCAGCAGAGAGTACAGACAAATGAACACTGAAGCTTTCTTT. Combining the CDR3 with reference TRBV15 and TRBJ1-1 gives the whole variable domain DAMVIQNPRYQVTQFGKPVTLSCSQTLNHNVMYWYQQKSSQAPKLLFHYYDKDFNNEADTPDNFQSRRPNTSFCFLDIRSPGLGDTAMYLCATSREYRQMNTEAFFGQGTRLTVV.

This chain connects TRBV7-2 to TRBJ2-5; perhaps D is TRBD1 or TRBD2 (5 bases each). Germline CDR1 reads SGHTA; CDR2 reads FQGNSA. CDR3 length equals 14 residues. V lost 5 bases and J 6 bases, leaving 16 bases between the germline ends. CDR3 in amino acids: CASSPGTLGKTQYF. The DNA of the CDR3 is TGTGCCAGCAGCCCAGGGACCTTGGGGAAGACCCAGTACTTC.

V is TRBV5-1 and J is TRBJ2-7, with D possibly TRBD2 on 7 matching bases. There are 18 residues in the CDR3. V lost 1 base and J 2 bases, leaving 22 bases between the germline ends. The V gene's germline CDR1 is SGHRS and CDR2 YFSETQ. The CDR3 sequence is CASSLRGATSLVPYEQYF. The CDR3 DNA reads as TGCGCCAGCAGCTTGCGGGGGGCGACTAGCCTGGTCCCCTACGAGCAGTACTTC.

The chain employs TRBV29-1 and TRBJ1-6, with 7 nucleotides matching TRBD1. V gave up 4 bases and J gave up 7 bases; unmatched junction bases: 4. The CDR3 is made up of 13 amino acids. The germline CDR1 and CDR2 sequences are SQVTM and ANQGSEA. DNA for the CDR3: TGCAGCGTTGGACAGGGCGGAAATTCACCCCTCCACTTT. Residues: CSVGQGGNSPLHF. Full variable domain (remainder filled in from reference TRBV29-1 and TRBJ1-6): SAVISQKPSRDICQRGTSLTIQCQVDSQVTMMFWYRQQPGQSLTLIATANQGSEATYESGFVIDKFPISRPNLTFSTLTVSNMSPEDSSIYLCSVGQGGNSPLHFGNGTRLTVT.

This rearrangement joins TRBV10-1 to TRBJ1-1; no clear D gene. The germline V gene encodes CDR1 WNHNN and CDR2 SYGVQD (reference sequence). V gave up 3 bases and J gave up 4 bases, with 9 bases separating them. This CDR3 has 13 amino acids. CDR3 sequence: CASSENGPTEAFF. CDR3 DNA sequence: TGCGCCAGCAGTGAAAACGGCCCCACTGAAGCTTTCTTT.

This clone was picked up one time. CDR3 bases: TGTGCCAGCAATCCGGGGACTAGCGGTGGCTTGGGCAATGAGCAGTTCTTC. It yields the protein CASNPGTSGGLGNEQFF. This chain uses TRBV27 with TRBJ2-1; 11 nucleotides match TRBD2. The germline gives CDR1 MNHEY, CDR2 SMNVEV (reference sequence). With 7 bases clipped from V and 6 bases from J, the junction kept 14 bases outside the gene matches. This CDR3 is 17 amino acids long.

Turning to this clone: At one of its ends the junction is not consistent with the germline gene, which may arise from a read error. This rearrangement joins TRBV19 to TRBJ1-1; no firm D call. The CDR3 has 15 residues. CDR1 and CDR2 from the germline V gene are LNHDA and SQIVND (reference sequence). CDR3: CASSIDLDLNAEAFF. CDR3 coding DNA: TGTGCCAGTAGTATAGATCTGGACCTGAACGCTGAAGCTTTCTTT. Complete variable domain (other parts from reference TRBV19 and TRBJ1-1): DGGITQSPKYLFRKEGQNVTLSCEQNLNHDAMYWYRQDPGQGLRLIYYSQIVNDFQKGDIAEGYSVSREKKESFPLTVTSAQKNPTAFYLCASSIDLDLNAEAFFGQGTRLTVV.

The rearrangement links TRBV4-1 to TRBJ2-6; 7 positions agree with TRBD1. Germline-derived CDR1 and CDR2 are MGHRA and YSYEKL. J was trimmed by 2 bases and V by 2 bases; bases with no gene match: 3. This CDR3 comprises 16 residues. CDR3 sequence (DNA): TGCGCCAGCAGCCAATTTGACAGGGCTGGGGCCAACGTCCTGACTTTC. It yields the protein CASSQFDRAGANVLTF.

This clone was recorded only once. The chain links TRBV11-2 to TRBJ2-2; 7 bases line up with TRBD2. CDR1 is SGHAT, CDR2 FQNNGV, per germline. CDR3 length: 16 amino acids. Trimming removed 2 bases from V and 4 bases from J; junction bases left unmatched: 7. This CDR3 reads CASSLKRRESTGELFF. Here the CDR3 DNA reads TGTGCCAGCAGCTTAAAGAGGCGGGAGAGCACCGGGGAGCTGTTTTTT.